The entry below gives a single T cell receptor beta chain sequence along with its context. Antigen specificity is unknown. Via the markers CD45RO/CCR7/CD25/CD127/CD95/CD27, stem cell-like memory, regulatory, central memory and naive CD4+ cells were sorted. Trimming removed 0 bases from V and 7 bases from J; junction bases left unmatched: 7. CDR3 length equals 15 residues. From germline, CDR1 is GTSNPN and CDR2 SVGIG (reference sequence). The study reverse transcribed the entire isolated RNA, so it sequenced expressed TCRB transcripts. Data came from immunoSEQ multiplex PCR; TCRdb stores just in-frame clones and leaves some out. The data hold around 650,000 clones, with 9.5% to 15% observed a single time. The source of the sample is a study of beta chain features in type 1 diabetes. Study details: In all, 107,917,701 sorted cells from all samples were analyzed.

Study conclusions and caveats: Because the template was cDNA, high-expressing cells might be over-represented. It was not settled here whether HLA type affects TCRB rearrangement. There was a moderate but significant shortening of TCRB CDR3s in all four CD4+ subsets of Type 1 diabetes patients.

Sequencing was done on a sample of naive CD4+ T cells from blood. The V and J genes are TRBV30 and TRBJ1-4; 8 bases line up with TRBD1. The source is a young man with type 1 diabetes. In DNA, the CDR3 is TGTGCCTGGAGTGTACTCAGGGGGCAGGGTGAAAAACTGTTTTTT. Protein product: CAWSVLRGQGEKLFF.